The clone carrying this T cell receptor beta chain was found a few times. The antigen is not known. The sample comes from a study of CD8 T cells in ankylosing spondylitis. V lost 3 bases, J lost 8 bases, and 14 bases lay in between. Germline loops: CDR1 MNHEY, CDR2 SVGEGT. There are 14 residues in the CDR3. Whole-study results and caveats: Among TCR beta sequences, a motif of 7 to 9 highly homologous variants appeared characteristic of ankylosing spondylitis blood.

TCRdb passed the 5' RACE reads through MiXCR, listing each CDR3 protein once. Of some 840,000 distinct CDR3 sequences listed, 12% are singletons. Sequenced material: blood, either unsorted or a sorted T cell fraction (not recorded which). The chain has TRBV6-2 or TRBV6-3 and TRBJ1-5; D is possibly TRBD1 (6 bases). The clonotype originates from a male donor with ankylosing spondylitis. Here the CDR3 DNA reads TGTGCCAGCAGTTATCGAACAGGGCGGGAGCCCCAGCATTTT. Encoded protein: CASSYRTGREPQHF.